Following are 9 T cell receptor beta chains from one sample sequenced in a study of cytomegalovirus exposure and HLA in healthy donors. Primers for the PCR totalled 60 Vbeta and 13 Jbeta. The protocol was immunoSEQ multiplex PCR, while the TCRdb copy is restricted to in-frame clones and leaves out a portion. The sample shows approximately 110,000 clones, around 78% of them seen only once. Sequenced: PBMCs. The receptors stem from a male donor in good health and CMV-seronegative.

The genes are TRBV29-1 and TRBJ2-7; D possibly corresponds to TRBD2 (5 bases). Germline CDR1 and CDR2: SQVTM and ANQGSEA. Trimming shortened V by 3 bases and J by 6 bases, and 18 bases separated the two germline ends. This CDR3 has 14 amino acids. The CDR3 region is CSVDGGYLTGEQYF. The CDR3 nucleotides read TGCAGCGTTGATGGCGGGTACCTCACTGGCGAGCAGTACTTC.

The rearrangement links TRBV4-2 to TRBJ2-2; D uncertain. Germline values: CDR1 LGHNA, CDR2 YNFKEQ. V lost 4 bases and J 6 bases, leaving 12 bases between the germline ends. The CDR3 has 14 residues. DNA of the CDR3: TGTGCCAGCAGCCCCGGGTCCGAGCCCGGGGAGCTGTTTTTT. It translates to CASSPGSEPGELFF.

V is TRBV2 and J is TRBJ1-5; the D is unclear. Between the trimmed V and J ends, which lost 3 bases and 3 bases, there was a span of 15 bases. Germline lookup yields CDR1 SNHLY and CDR2 FYNNEI. The CDR3 runs 16 residues. The CDR3 region has the DNA TGTGCCAGCAGTGAGTTTGCGACAACCGTCAATCAGCCCCAGCATTTT. This encodes CASSEFATTVNQPQHF.

Written as DNA, the CDR3 is TGTGCCAGTAGTGACGGGGCGGGGGAAAAACTGTTTTTT. This encodes CASSDGAGEKLFF. The chain recombines TRBV19 with TRBJ1-4; weak D call: TRBD1 (5 bases). Trimming removed 5 bases from V and 8 bases from J, with 12 bases in between. The CDR3 contains 13 residues. The germline CDR1 and CDR2 sequences are LNHDA and SQIVND (reference sequence).

V and J are TRBV27 and TRBJ1-1; D is uncertain. Germline CDR1 MNHEY, CDR2 SMNVEV (reference sequence). The V and J ends lost 4 bases and 5 bases respectively, with 8 bases between them. The length of the CDR3 is 12 residues. CDR3 in DNA: TGTGCCAGCAGTTCCCGAGAAACTGAAGCTTTCTTT. This codes for CASSSRETEAFF.

J is TRBJ2-7 and V is TRBV28, with 12 bases lining up with TRBD2. CDR1 and CDR2 from the germline V gene are MDHEN and SYDVKM. J lost 5 bases, V lost 4 bases, and 6 bases had no gene match. This CDR3 is built from 15 residues. The CDR3 bases are TGTGCCAGCAGTTCCGGACTAGCGGGACATCACGAGCAGTACTTC. It specifies CASSSGLAGHHEQYF.

This chain links TRBV2 with TRBJ1-2, with 7 bases matching TRBD1. The CDR3 has 14 residues. Germline-derived CDR1 and CDR2 are SNHLY and FYNNEI. With V trimmed by 4 bases and J by 4 bases, 6 bases remained unmatched. The CDR3 here is CASSAQGVVYGYTF. CDR3 sequence (DNA): TGTGCCAGCAGTGCCCAGGGGGTGGTCTATGGCTACACCTTC.

The CDR3 DNA reads as TGTGCCAGCAACCTCAGTCAGGGGCCCTTAAGCAATCAGCCCCAGCATTTT. Translation gives CASNLSQGPLSNQPQHF. The chain recombines TRBV2 with TRBJ1-5; a weak D match, TRBD1 (6 bases). V lost 7 bases and J lost 1, with 20 bases in between. Germline CDR1 reads SNHLY; CDR2 reads FYNNEI. The CDR3 has 17 residues.

The chain couples TRBV11-2 to TRBJ2-1; 9 bases align to TRBD2. The V segment lost 5 bases and the J segment 7 bases; nucleotides outside the gene matches: 9. This CDR3 has 15 residues. CDR1 and CDR2 from the germline V gene are SGHAT and FQNNGV. CDR3 loop: CASSPSSGRRNEQFF. In DNA form, the CDR3 reads TGTGCCAGCAGCCCCTCGAGCGGGAGGCGGAATGAGCAGTTCTTC.